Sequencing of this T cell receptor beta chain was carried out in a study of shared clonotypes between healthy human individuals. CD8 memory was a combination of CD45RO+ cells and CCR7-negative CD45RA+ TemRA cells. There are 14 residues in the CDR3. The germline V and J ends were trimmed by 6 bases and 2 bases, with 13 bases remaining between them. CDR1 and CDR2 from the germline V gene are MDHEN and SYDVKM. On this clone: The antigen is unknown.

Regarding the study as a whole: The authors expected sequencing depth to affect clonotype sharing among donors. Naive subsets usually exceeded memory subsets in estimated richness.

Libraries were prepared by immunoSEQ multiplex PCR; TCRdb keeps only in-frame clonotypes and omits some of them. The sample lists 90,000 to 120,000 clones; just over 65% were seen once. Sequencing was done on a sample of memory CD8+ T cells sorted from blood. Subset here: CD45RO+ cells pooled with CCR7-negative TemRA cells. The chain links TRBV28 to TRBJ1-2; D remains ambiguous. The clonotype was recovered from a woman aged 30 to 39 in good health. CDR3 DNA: TGTGCCAGCAGCCCGGTGGGAGCCAACTATGGCTACACCTTC. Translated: CASSPVGANYGYTF.